The clone carrying this T cell receptor beta chain has just a few counts. What it binds is unknown. This sample was taken from a study of blood T cells in healthy people across ages. General study results and limits: Older age went with lower TCR beta diversity per million T cells, in a roughly linear way. Observed TCR beta diversity showed a strong correlation with the percentage of naive T cells as measured by flow cytometry. Whereas aged donors had fewer naive CD4+ cells, long-lived donors had more of them and higher diversity.

Using a J-beta primer mix together with a sample-barcoded 5' primer, a second PCR was run for 7 to 11 cycles. Using its own MiXCR run on the 5' RACE reads, TCRdb lists one record per CDR3 protein. The table shows around 1,800,000 distinct CDR3 sequences, with about two fifths occurring only once. Germline V lookup: CDR1 LNHNV, CDR2 YYDKDF (reference sequence). V lost 3 bases and J lost 3; bases outside the gene matches: 8. The CDR3 has 15 amino acids. This clonotype was sampled from a human donor in good health. Source material: blood. This chain joins TRBV15 and TRBJ2-7; 7 nucleotides line up with TRBD2. The CDR3 sequence is CATSRGSGKDYEQYF. CDR3 DNA sequence: TGTGCCACCAGCAGGGGCAGCGGGAAGGACTACGAGCAGTACTTC.